This T cell receptor beta chain was sequenced during a study of cytomegalovirus exposure and HLA in healthy donors. The PCR was carried out with 60 Vbeta primers and 13 Jbeta primers. The assay was immunoSEQ multiplex PCR, and TCRdb's table has in-frame clones only and misses some. The sample lists around 120,000 clones; approximately 80% were seen once. Germline assignment: CDR1 MNHEY and CDR2 SVGAGI. The CDR3 is 15 residues long. V was pared by 5 bases and J by 1 base, with 13 bases between. The sample was PBMCs. The chain joins TRBV6-5 to TRBJ2-3; D may be TRBD1 (5 bases). The receptor comes from a female donor in good health and CMV-seropositive. In nucleotides, the CDR3 is TGTGCCAGCAGTCGACAGCCCCCTGGCACAGATACGCAGTATTTT. Protein product: CASSRQPPGTDTQYF.